The entry below gives a single T cell receptor beta chain sequence along with its context. The target antigen is unknown. The sample comes from a study of shared clonotypes between healthy human individuals. The study's findings and limits: Clonotype sharing levels among donors were expected to vary with sequencing depth.

The germline V gene has CDR1 MDHEN and CDR2 SYDVKM. This CDR3 has 15 residues. Trimming cost V 2 bases and J 0 bases, with 10 bases left between them. CD45RO negativity and positive selection for CCR7 defined naive CD8 cells, a population that excluded terminally differentiated effector memory CD45RA+ cells. There were only Caucasian adults among the donors, and all lived in Nashville, Tennessee. Template for every sorted-subset replicate PCR totaled around 200 ng DNA, roughly 30,000 T cell genomes. Assay: immunoSEQ multiplex PCR; the TCRdb copy retains only in-frame clones and omits some. Of about 1,800,000 clones in the sample, about 95% are singletons; the top ten hold 1% to 1.5%.

The sequencing input was naive CD8+ T cells sorted from blood. The origin of this receptor is a young man in good health. The chain carries TRBV28 and TRBJ1-2, with no clear D. In DNA form, the CDR3 reads TGTGCCAGCAGTTTAGTGACGGACCCTAACTATGGCTACACCTTC. Translation gives CASSLVTDPNYGYTF.